This TCR beta chain was obtained from a study of T cell changes during pregnancy in multiple sclerosis. Germline V CDR1 and CDR2: GTSNPN, SVGIG (reference sequence). V was cut by 6 bases and J by 9 bases, with 12 bases left in between. The CDR3 loop spans 12 amino acids. TCRdb keeps only in-frame clones here, not all; method: immunoSEQ multiplex PCR. Of 25,000 to 30,000 clones listed, about 89% were seen once; the top ten hold roughly 0.6%. The chain recombines TRBV30 with TRBJ1-6; unclear D gene. The sequences come from CD4+ T cells from peripheral blood mononuclear cells, collected in the first trimester of pregnancy. This TCR came from a female donor in good health, enrolled as a control in a pregnancy study. DNA for the CDR3: TGTGCCTGTACACTGGCGGGTTCACCCCTCCACTTT. Residues: CACTLAGSPLHF.